What follows are 24 T cell receptor beta chains derived from one specimen sequenced in a study of T cells in Graves' hyperthyroidism and ophthalmopathy. Amplified regions were TCR beta CDR3 sequences from RNA transcripts. During a first-round RT-PCR of the TCR CDR3, the HTBI primer set was used. TCRdb re-analysed the multiplex PCR reads in MiXCR, keeping a single row per CDR3 protein. The sample shows hundreds of thousands of distinct CDR3 sequences, 14% to 15% of them seen only once. Sequencing used blood. The receptors shown here come from a woman between 35 and 50 years old with Graves' ophthalmopathy.

The rearrangement joins TRBV6-1 to TRBJ2-7; TRBD1 might be the D (6 bases). The germline V and J ends were trimmed by 11 bases and 6 bases, with 17 bases remaining between them. The CDR3 spans 12 residues. Germline CDR1 MNHNS, CDR2 SASEGT. The CDR3 nucleotides read TGTGCCGGCTCACGCTCAGGGGCCGAGCAGTACTTC. As protein: CAGSRSGAEQYF.

The count of this clonotype is one. This chain uses TRBV6-1 with TRBJ1-6; 8 nucleotides line up with TRBD1. Germline CDR1 is MNHNS and CDR2 is SASEGT. CDR3 length equals 15 residues. V gave up 6 bases and J gave up 8 bases; unmatched junction bases: 9. The CDR3 protein is CASSPMTGVDSPLHF. The CDR3 nucleotides read TGTGCCAGCAGCCCTATGACAGGGGTTGATTCACCCCTCCACTTT.

The V gene is TRBV28, the J gene TRBJ1-5; D is uncertain. Per germline, CDR1 MDHEN and CDR2 SYDVKM. This CDR3 spans 14 amino acids. Deletions cut 6 bases from V and 5 bases from J, with 14 bases between. In DNA form, the CDR3 reads TGTGCCAGCAGCGGAGGGTCCGATCATCAGCCCCAGCATTTT. Its translation is CASSGGSDHQPQHF.

This chain links TRBV28 with TRBJ2-5; D might be TRBD1 (6 bases). Germline V gene lookup returns CDR1 MDHEN and CDR2 SYDVKM. V lost 4 bases and J lost 4, with 19 bases in between. This CDR3 comprises 16 residues. The CDR3 sequence is CASSSGFRTALETQYF. CDR3 DNA sequence: TGTGCCAGCAGTTCAGGTTTCCGGACAGCCTTAGAGACCCAGTACTTC.

This clonotype was detected ten times or more. J is TRBJ1-5 and V is TRBV6-1; possibly TRBD1 for D (5 bases). The germline V gene encodes CDR1 MNHNS and CDR2 SASEGT. The CDR3 consists of 14 residues. Trimming stripped 3 bases from V and 0 bases from J, with 6 bases between. The CDR3 loop is CASSETVSNQPQHF. CDR3 in DNA: TGTGCCAGCAGTGAGACAGTTAGCAATCAGCCCCAGCATTTT.

The V and J genes are TRBV2 and TRBJ2-5; TRBD2 matches 9 bases. Unmatched junction bases numbered 7, after V lost 2 bases and J lost 0 bases. Germline V gene sequence: CDR1 SNHLY, CDR2 FYNNEI. There are 17 residues in the CDR3. This CDR3 is CASSESHASGNQETQYF. For the CDR3, the DNA is TGTGCCAGCAGTGAATCCCACGCTAGCGGGAACCAAGAGACCCAGTACTTC. Full variable domain (outside the CDR3, taken from reference TRBV2 and TRBJ2-5): EPEVTQTPSHQVTQMGQEVILRCVPISNHLYFYWYRQILGQKVEFLVSFYNNEISEKSEIFDDQFSVERPDGSNFTLKIRSTKLEDSAMYFCASSESHASGNQETQYFGPGTRLLVL.

The chain joins TRBV6-2 or TRBV6-3 to TRBJ1-1; the D gene is possibly TRBD1 (5 bases). Germline V gene lookup returns CDR1 MNHEY and CDR2 SVGEGT. The CDR3 has 15 amino acids. V shed 4 bases and J shed 0 bases, with 12 bases lying between them. The CDR3 loop reads CASSSPGRVNTEAFF. DNA of the CDR3: TGTGCCAGCAGTTCCCCGGGACGAGTGAACACTGAAGCTTTCTTT.

This clonotype was observed many times. This chain joins TRBV5-1 and TRBJ1-5, with 7 bases identical to TRBD1. Germline assignment: CDR1 SGHRS and CDR2 YFSETQ. The CDR3 sequence is 14 residues long. Trimming at V came to 5 bases and at J to 6 bases, leaving 8 bases not matched to a gene. The DNA of the CDR3 is TGCGCCAGCAGGGATGGGACAGAGGGTCAGCCCCAGCATTTT. It yields the protein CASRDGTEGQPQHF.

The chain links TRBV6-2 or TRBV6-3 to TRBJ1-2, with unresolved D. This CDR3 spans 11 amino acids. The V gene's germline CDR1 is MNHEY and CDR2 SVGEGT. V was shortened by 8 bases and J by 8 bases, with 12 bases between the two germline ends. CDR3 coding DNA: TGTGCCAGCTATGGCCTCGTGGGCTACACCTTC. The encoded protein is CASYGLVGYTF.

CDR3 loop: CASSYTAGGTGELFF. CDR3 in DNA: TGCGCCAGCAGCTACACGGCGGGGGGCACCGGGGAGCTGTTTTTT. The chain employs TRBV5-1 and TRBJ2-2, with TRBD2 matching 8 bases. The germline gives CDR1 SGHRS, CDR2 YFSETQ. The CDR3 loop spans 15 amino acids. Trimming took 3 bases from V and 4 from J; bases not matched to a gene: 5.

In this sample, this clonotype turned up many times. This chain links TRBV7-8 with TRBJ2-7; D is perhaps TRBD2 (5 bases). CDR1 and CDR2 (germline): SGHVS, FQNEAQ. There are 15 residues in the CDR3. Trimming stripped 1 base from V and 2 bases from J, with 12 bases between. This CDR3 is CASSLEGGQTYEQYF. The CDR3 nucleotides read TGTGCCAGCAGCTTAGAGGGCGGGCAGACCTACGAGCAGTACTTC.

This chain joins TRBV27 and TRBJ2-7; the D is unclear. The CDR3 extends over 15 amino acids. Germline V gene data show CDR1 as MNHEY and CDR2 as SMNVEV (reference sequence). V was shortened by 5 bases and J by 3 bases, with 17 bases between the two germline ends. The CDR3 sequence: CASSPYVAFDYEQYF. The DNA for the CDR3 is TGTGCCAGCAGTCCCTATGTAGCCTTTGACTACGAGCAGTACTTC.

The sample holds many counts of this clonotype. This chain uses TRBV7-9 with TRBJ1-1, with D unresolved. Germline CDR1 SEHNR, CDR2 FQNEAQ (reference sequence). CDR3 length: 13 amino acids. V shed 5 bases and J shed 2 bases, with 9 bases lying between them. The CDR3 DNA sequence: TGTGCCAGCAGCCCCTGGGATAACACTGAAGCTTTCTTT. Its translation is CASSPWDNTEAFF.

The table lists this clonotype with many counts. The CDR3 bases are TGTGCCAGCAGTTTGGCGAGGCATTGGGCCAACGTCCTGACTTTC. Amino acids: CASSLARHWANVLTF. The chain recombines TRBV12-3 or TRBV12-4 with TRBJ2-6; D not resolved. The CDR3 totals 15 residues. The ends were cut back, 3 bases at V and 5 bases at J, with 11 bases in the middle.

This clonotype has a handful of counts. The chain recombines TRBV7-9 with TRBJ2-2; tentative D call: TRBD1 (6 bases). V was cut by 7 bases and J by 3 bases, with 9 bases left in between. This CDR3 contains 13 residues. Germline V gene sequence: CDR1 SEHNR, CDR2 FQNEAQ (reference sequence). Here the CDR3 DNA reads TGTGCCAGCAAACAGGGATACACCGGGGAGCTGTTTTTT. Its protein product is CASKQGYTGELFF.

This clonotype showed up many times. The gene calls are TRBV7-2 and TRBJ2-5; TRBD1 agrees at 9 bases. The CDR3 is 14 amino acids. In germline, CDR1 is SGHTA, CDR2 FQGNSA. J gave up 5 bases and V 5 bases, and 6 bases lay outside the gene matches. The CDR3 protein is CASSTRTGDETQYF. The CDR3 nucleotides read TGTGCCAGCAGCACCCGGACAGGGGACGAGACCCAGTACTTC.

This clonotype has more than one count but fewer than ten. The chain is built from TRBV18 and TRBJ1-3, with D uncertain. CDR3 length: 11 residues. Trimming removed 1 base from V and 6 bases from J, with 1 base in between. The germline V gene encodes CDR1 KGHSH and CDR2 LQKENI. The CDR3 loop is CASSPQNTIYF. In DNA, the CDR3 is TGTGCCAGCTCACCACAAAACACCATATATTTT.

Details on this clonotype: A much larger clone lies one base from this, so it may be a read error. V usage is TRBV7-9 and J usage is TRBJ2-7; 9 bases align to TRBD1. Germline lookup yields CDR1 SEHNR and CDR2 FQNEAQ (reference sequence). CDR3 length equals 15 residues. The CDR3 loop is CASSSRTGALYGQYF. DNA of the CDR3: TGTGCCAGCAGCTCCCGGACAGGGGCGCTCTACGGGCAGTACTTC.

This clonotype was counted at least ten times. The V gene is TRBV6-1, the J gene TRBJ2-5; 9 bases are a match to TRBD1. The CDR3 covers 14 residues. J lost 3 bases, V lost 5 bases, and 4 bases had no gene match. Germline-derived CDR1 and CDR2 are MNHNS and SASEGT. CDR3 nucleotides: TGTGCCAGCAGTAGGGACAGGGTAGAAGAGACCCAGTACTTC. As protein: CASSRDRVEETQYF.

The chain combines TRBV7-8 with TRBJ1-1, with D possibly matching TRBD1 (6 bases). CDR1 and CDR2 (germline): SGHVS, FQNEAQ. The CDR3 contains 15 residues. The V end was cut by 1 base, the J end by 5 bases, with 14 bases between. In nucleotides, the CDR3 is TGTGCCAGCAGCTTAGAAGGCGACAGGAAAACTGAAGCTTTCTTT. Protein product: CASSLEGDRKTEAFF.

The chain employs TRBV12-3 or TRBV12-4 and TRBJ2-7, with 8 nucleotides matching TRBD1. The CDR3 is 14 residues long. Losses at the gene ends were 7 bases for V and 0 bases for J; bases not matched to a gene: 5. The CDR3 DNA reads as TGTGCCAGCACGACGACAGGGGCCTCCTACGAGCAGTACTTC. This codes for CASTTTGASYEQYF.

The chain carries TRBV28 and TRBJ2-7, with D tentatively TRBD1 or TRBD2 (5 bases each). The CDR3 has 13 amino acids. Germline CDR1 reads MDHEN; CDR2 reads SYDVKM. Trimming shortened V by 7 bases and J by 4 bases, and 14 bases separated the two germline ends. Written as DNA, the CDR3 is TGTGCCAGCACCTTTGGGGACCGGTACGAGCAGTACTTC. Its translation is CASTFGDRYEQYF.

As concerns this clonotype: Possible read error: a much larger clone is one base away. The chain carries TRBV29-1 and TRBJ1-1; 8 bases line up with TRBD1. The CDR3 totals 13 residues. CDR1 SQVTM and CDR2 ANQGSEA come from the germline V gene. Trimming cost V 6 bases and J 6 bases; bases outside gene matches: 9. CDR3 region: CSVDGTGGSEAFF. The CDR3 region has the DNA TGCAGCGTAGATGGGACAGGCGGCTCTGAAGCTTTCTTT.

Regarding this clonotype: A single base separates this from a much larger clone, so it may be a read error. The conserved final phenylalanine or tryptophan is absent from the CDR3, which likely points to a read error. The gene calls are TRBV9 and TRBJ2-2, with 8 positions matching TRBD1. V dropped 4 bases and J dropped 4; count of bases not matched to a gene: 6. The CDR3 is made up of 15 amino acids. Germline V gene data show CDR1 as SGDLS and CDR2 as YYNGEE. The CDR3 spells CASSTGQGGTGELFS. Written as DNA, the CDR3 is TGTGCCAGCAGCACAGGACAGGGCGGCACCGGGGAGCTGTTTTCT.